This T cell receptor beta chain appears in the sequencing data of a study of T cells in Graves' hyperthyroidism and ophthalmopathy. The wider study: Peripheral blood sampling occurred at initial diagnosis, before any treatment.

RNA transcripts yielded amplified TCR beta CDR3 regions. First-round RT-PCR with HTBI primers amplified the TCR CDR3 region. TCRdb itself ran the multiplex PCR reads through MiXCR, one entry per CDR3 protein. The profile shows around 280,000 distinct CDR3 sequences, 13% of them singletons. This clonotype was counted at least ten times. The antigen is undetermined. Germline V gene data show CDR1 as MDHEN and CDR2 as SYDVKM. The CDR3 extends over 15 amino acids. V shed 4 bases and J shed 4 bases, with 17 bases lying between them. Hyperthyroidism was newly diagnosed in patients aged 18 to 65 (duration under 2 months). Investigators excluded patients with uncontrolled infection, other autoimmune disease, pregnancy or lactation. Study-wide results and limits: Blood held most thyroid clonotypes expanded above 0.001 frequency.

The chain joins TRBV28 to TRBJ2-7, with D unresolved. Input material: blood. The TCR comes from a woman in her thirties with Graves' hyperthyroidism that later progressed to Graves' ophthalmopathy. The CDR3 protein is CASSSPPPGHYEQYF. The CDR3 DNA follows: TGTGCCAGCAGTTCTCCCCCTCCGGGCCATTACGAGCAGTACTTC.